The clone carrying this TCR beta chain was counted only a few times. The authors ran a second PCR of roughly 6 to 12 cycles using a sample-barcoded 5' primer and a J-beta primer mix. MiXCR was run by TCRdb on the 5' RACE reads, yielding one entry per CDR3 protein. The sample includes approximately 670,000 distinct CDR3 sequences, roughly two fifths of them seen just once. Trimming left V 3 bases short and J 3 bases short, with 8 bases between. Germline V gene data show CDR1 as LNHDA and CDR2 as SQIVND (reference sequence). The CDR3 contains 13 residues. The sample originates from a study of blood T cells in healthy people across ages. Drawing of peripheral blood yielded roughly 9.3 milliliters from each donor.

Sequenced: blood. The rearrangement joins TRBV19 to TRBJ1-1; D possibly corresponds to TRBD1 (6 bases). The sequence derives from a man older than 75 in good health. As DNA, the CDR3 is TGTGCCAGTAGTATTAAGGGGGACACTGAAGCTTTCTTT. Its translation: CASSIKGDTEAFF.